This entry lists 22 T cell receptor beta chains sequenced from one sample in a study of T cell changes during pregnancy in multiple sclerosis. Only in-frame clones appear in the TCRdb table, and some are missing; sequencing was by immunoSEQ multiplex PCR. This table holds about 60,000 clones, approximately 93% found once. This sample comprised peripheral blood, obtained after pregnancy. The receptors derive from a female donor with multiple sclerosis, enrolled in a pregnancy study.

V gene TRBV2 combines with J gene TRBJ2-5, with D possibly TRBD1 on 6 matching bases. Germline values: CDR1 SNHLY, CDR2 FYNNEI. Trimming removed 5 bases at V and 0 bases at J, with 10 bases between. This CDR3 contains 14 residues. The CDR3 here is CASSSGQYQETQYF. The DNA for the CDR3 is TGTGCCAGCAGTTCTGGACAGTACCAAGAGACCCAGTACTTC.

This sequence joins TRBV4-2 and TRBJ2-7; 7 nucleotides align to TRBD2. Germline CDR1 is LGHNA and CDR2 is YNFKEQ. With V trimmed by 0 bases and J by 4 bases, 6 bases remained unmatched. CDR3 length: 15 residues. The CDR3 DNA reads TGTGCCAGCAGCCAAGACGAGCTAGCGGATTACGAGCAGTACTTC. This sequence encodes CASSQDELADYEQYF.

The count of this clone is one. The chain uses TRBV21-1 and TRBJ1-2; the table names TRBD1, a call not compared with the DNA. TRBV21-1 is a pseudogene locus. This CDR3 spans 12 amino acids. The CDR3 here is CASSIQGNGYTF. For the CDR3, the DNA is TGTGCCAGCAGCATCCAGGGGAATGGCTACACCTTC.

J is TRBJ2-7 and V is TRBV19, with 8 nucleotides matching TRBD2. Per the germline V gene, CDR1 is LNHDA and CDR2 is SQIVND (reference sequence). Trimming removed 3 bases from V and 5 bases from J; junction bases left unmatched: 3. The CDR3 runs to 13 residues. Here the CDR3 DNA reads TGTGCCAGTAGTATCGTCGGGAGGGACGAGCAGTACTTC. Translated, it gives CASSIVGRDEQYF.

The chain is built from TRBV7-9 and TRBJ1-1; a possible D gene is TRBD1 (5 bases). The germline V and J ends were trimmed by 5 bases and 1 base, with 14 bases remaining between them. Germline lookup yields CDR1 SEHNR and CDR2 FQNEAQ (reference sequence). CDR3 size: 15 residues. The CDR3 region has the DNA TGTGCCAGCAGCAAATACAGGACAACGAACACTGAAGCTTTCTTT. It is translated as CASSKYRTTNTEAFF.

This clone was detected only a few times. V gene TRBV25-1 combines with J gene TRBJ2-5, with 9 bases lining up with TRBD1. The CDR3 sequence is 17 residues long. Germline V gene data show CDR1 as MGHDK and CDR2 as SYGVNS. The J segment lost 4 bases and the V segment lost 3 bases, leaving 12 bases of the junction unmatched. The DNA for the CDR3 is TGTGCCAGCAGTGACCTAAGGGACAGGGCCATATCAGAGACCCAGTACTTC. It codes for CASSDLRDRAISETQYF.

The gene calls are TRBV5-6 and TRBJ2-1; D gene unclear. Trimming pared 7 bases from V and 2 bases from J, leaving 7 bases between. CDR1 is SGHDT and CDR2 is YYEEEE in the germline V gene. CDR3 length: 12 residues. CDR3 bases: TGTGCCAGCGGCGGAACCTACAATGAGCAGTTCTTC. It codes for CASGGTYNEQFF.

V is TRBV7-2 and J is TRBJ2-1; D not resolved. The germline gives CDR1 SGHTA, CDR2 FQGNSA. CDR3 size: 15 residues. Trimming took 7 bases from V and 1 from J, leaving 14 bases between them. This CDR3 reads CASTSKRRSYNEQFF. For the CDR3, the DNA is TGTGCCAGCACCAGTAAGAGGAGATCCTACAATGAGCAGTTCTTC.

This rearrangement joins TRBV29-1 to TRBJ1-2, with TRBD1 as a possible D gene (6 bases). Trimming pared 5 bases from V and 4 bases from J, leaving 11 bases between. The CDR3 covers 12 residues. Germline assignment: CDR1 SQVTM and CDR2 ANQGSEA. The CDR3 DNA follows: TGCAGCGTTAGGGGACAATTCTATGGCTACACCTTC. As protein: CSVRGQFYGYTF.

This clone appeared once. V and J are TRBV6-7 and TRBJ2-7; D possibly corresponds to TRBD1 (6 bases). TRBV6-7 is an ORF, with its function uncertain. Trimming took off 7 bases at V and 4 bases at J, with 20 bases between the two ends. This CDR3 is 15 amino acids long. The CDR3 loop reads CASTRNRAPGYEQYF. CDR3 DNA: TGTGCCAGCACCCGTAACAGGGCCCCGGGGTACGAGCAGTACTTC.

The chain couples TRBV30 to TRBJ2-1; 11 bases line up with TRBD2. This CDR3 region has 14 residues. The J segment lost 9 bases and the V segment lost 0 bases, leaving 4 bases of the junction unmatched. Germline V CDR1 and CDR2: GTSNPN, SVGIG (reference sequence). The CDR3 loop is CAWSVLLAGGEQFF. The CDR3 DNA follows: TGTGCCTGGAGTGTATTGCTAGCGGGAGGTGAGCAGTTCTTC.

This clone came up once. The V call is TRBV5-8, the J call TRBJ2-7, with D tentatively TRBD2 (5 bases). The V end was cut by 2 bases, the J end by 3 bases, with 9 bases between. The germline V gene has CDR1 SGHTS and CDR2 YDEGEE. This CDR3 spans 13 amino acids. The CDR3 DNA is TGTGCCAGCAGCTTTGGAGGACTCTACGAGCAGTACTTC. Encoded protein: CASSFGGLYEQYF.

The V gene is TRBV19, the J gene TRBJ2-1; 7 bases map to TRBD2. The ends lost 7 bases at V and 6 bases at J; junction bases unmatched: 6. The CDR3 runs to 13 residues. Germline values: CDR1 LNHDA, CDR2 SQIVND (reference sequence). CDR3 in amino acids: CASKSSGINEQFF. Here the CDR3 DNA reads TGTGCCAGTAAATCTAGCGGAATCAATGAGCAGTTCTTC.

CDR3 DNA sequence: TGTGCCAGCAGTCCCTCGGGACAGGGCAAGCCCCAGCATTTT. It encodes CASSPSGQGKPQHF. This chain uses TRBV28 with TRBJ1-5; 9 nucleotides match TRBD1. The CDR3 totals 14 residues. With 5 bases clipped from V and 8 bases from J, the junction kept 7 bases outside the gene matches. Germline values: CDR1 MDHEN, CDR2 SYDVKM.

The genes are TRBV28 and TRBJ2-1, with 8 nucleotides matching TRBD1. Trimming removed 8 bases from V and 8 bases from J; junction bases left unmatched: 11. Looked up from germline, CDR1 is MDHEN and CDR2 is SYDVKM. The CDR3 contains 14 residues. CDR3 protein: CASGSAGGSYEQFF. DNA of the CDR3: TGTGCCAGCGGTTCGGCAGGGGGCTCGTATGAGCAGTTCTTC.

V and J are TRBV19 and TRBJ2-1; 11 positions match TRBD1. The CDR3 is 16 residues long. Germline trimming cut 3 bases from V and 6 bases from J; bases unmatched to any gene: 7. Germline lookup yields CDR1 LNHDA and CDR2 SQIVND (reference sequence). The CDR3 DNA sequence: TGTGCCAGTAGTATTGGTGCCGGACAGGGGGCCAATGAGCAGTTCTTC. It yields the protein CASSIGAGQGANEQFF.

The gene calls are TRBV18 and TRBJ2-7; 9 bases match TRBD1. The CDR3 consists of 14 residues. V shed 5 bases and J 9 bases; nucleotides not matched to a gene: 11. Germline V gene data show CDR1 as KGHSH and CDR2 as LQKENI. The CDR3 DNA reads TGTGCCAGCTCAAACCCGGGACAGGGAGACGGGCAGTACTTC. Translating it yields CASSNPGQGDGQYF.

In this sample, this clone turned up once. The CDR3 DNA reads TGTGCCAGCAGCCGTCCTGGAAACACCATATATTTT. It encodes CASSRPGNTIYF. The rearrangement links TRBV7-9 to TRBJ1-3; D remains ambiguous. V was clipped by 5 bases and J by 2 bases, with 4 bases between them. The CDR3 covers 12 residues. The germline V gene has CDR1 SEHNR and CDR2 FQNEAQ (reference sequence).

The CDR3 DNA follows: TGTGCCAGCACGCCGGGAGGTCGATACAATGAGCAGTTCTTC. Protein sequence: CASTPGGRYNEQFF. The rearrangement links TRBV11-1 to TRBJ2-1; 7 nucleotides align to TRBD2. With V trimmed by 7 bases and J by 4 bases, 7 bases remained unmatched. Germline V gives CDR1 SGHAT, CDR2 FQDESV (reference sequence). CDR3 length equals 14 residues.

V and J are TRBV5-1 and TRBJ1-3; 10 bases match TRBD1. This CDR3 is built from 16 residues. Germline V CDR1 and CDR2: SGHRS, YFSETQ. V shed 4 bases and J 2 bases; nucleotides not matched to a gene: 6. CDR3 DNA: TGCGCCAGCAGCGTGACAGGGGGCAAGACTGGAAACACCATATATTTT. It yields the protein CASSVTGGKTGNTIYF.

J is TRBJ2-7 and V is TRBV4-3; the D gene is possibly TRBD2 (6 bases). CDR3 size: 13 residues. The germline CDR1 and CDR2 sequences are LGHNA and YSLEER. V gave up 2 bases and J gave up 4 bases, with 9 bases separating them. The CDR3 DNA is TGCGCCAGCAGCCAAAATAGCGGATACGAGCAGTACTTC. Its translation is CASSQNSGYEQYF.

The chain is built from TRBV6-5 and TRBJ2-1; TRBD2 agrees at 12 bases. The V segment lost 6 bases and the J segment 9 bases; nucleotides outside the gene matches: 9. The CDR3 is 15 amino acids. CDR1 MNHEY and CDR2 SVGAGI come from the germline V gene. The CDR3 nucleotides are TGTGCCAGCAGCCCGAGGACTAGCGGGATCGGTGAGCAGTTCTTC. It is translated as CASSPRTSGIGEQFF.